This T cell receptor (beta chain) emerged from a study of cytomegalovirus exposure and HLA in healthy donors. This CDR3 contains 14 residues. V gave up 5 bases and J gave up 3 bases, with 10 bases separating them. Germline CDR1 and CDR2: SEHNR and FQNEAQ (reference sequence). Some clones are missing from TCRdb's copy, which holds only in-frame ones; the method was immunoSEQ multiplex PCR. This sample yields some 60,000 clones, of which 96% are seen a single time; around 0.83% belongs to the top ten. Concerning this clone itself: Its matching antigen is unknown.

Study findings and constraints: Diagnosis of cytomegalovirus status made by the classifier reportedly showed high specificity and sensitivity. A subsequent analysis found that TCR clusters from the first cohort also tended to co-occur in the approximately 120 validation repertoires, with 90% to 95% of cluster scores above 0.

The origin of this receptor is a man aged 18 to 35 in good health and CMV-seronegative. Sample: PBMCs. The chain is built from TRBV7-9 and TRBJ1-4, with D uncertain. CDR3 protein: CASSLVVANEKLFF. The CDR3 region has the DNA TGTGCCAGCAGCCTAGTGGTAGCTAATGAAAAACTGTTTTTT.